These 20 T cell receptor beta chains share one sample of origin, sequenced in a study of graft-versus-host responses after intestinal transplantation. Their antigens are not known. The protocol was immunoSEQ multiplex PCR, while the TCRdb copy is restricted to in-frame clones and leaves out a portion. Of 93,000 or so clones listed, 93% are singletons. Specimen: unstimulated CD8+ T cells sorted from spleen or lymph node cells, collected before intestinal transplant. These receptors all come from a human donor who received an intestinal transplant.

This chain joins TRBV2 and TRBJ1-4, with TRBD1 matching 7 bases. The CDR3 is 14 amino acids. Germline CDR1 SNHLY, CDR2 FYNNEI. V shed 6 bases and J 7 bases; nucleotides not matched to a gene: 8. The DNA for the CDR3 is TGTGCCAGCAGGGCAGACAGGGTCGGTGAAAAACTGTTTTTT. Its protein product is CASRADRVGEKLFF.

The rearrangement joins TRBV11-2 to TRBJ1-6, with D possibly being TRBD1 (6 bases). Trimming took 1 base from V and 8 from J, leaving 9 bases between them. CDR3 length equals 14 residues. Germline CDR1 reads SGHAT; CDR2 reads FQNNGV. As DNA, the CDR3 is TGTGCCAGCAGCTTAGGCCCAGGGGATTCACCCCTCCACTTT. Amino acids: CASSLGPGDSPLHF.

The chain carries TRBV27 and TRBJ2-7, with 8 positions matching TRBD2. This CDR3 contains 14 residues. After removal of 5 bases from V and 2 bases from J, the junction contained 5 bases not matched to a gene. Per the germline V gene, CDR1 is MNHEY and CDR2 is SMNVEV (reference sequence). The CDR3 protein is CASSTLAGPYEQYF. The CDR3 coding sequence is TGTGCCAGCAGTACGCTAGCGGGTCCCTACGAGCAGTACTTC.

CDR3 nucleotide sequence: TGTGCCAGCAGCCATCGAGCCGGGGACACTAAGACTAACACAGATACGCAGTATTTT. Protein: CASSHRAGDTKTNTDTQYF. The rearrangement links TRBV7-9 to TRBJ2-3; possibly TRBD1 for D (6 bases). Germline loops: CDR1 SEHNR, CDR2 FQNEAQ (reference sequence). Trimming cost V 5 bases and J 2 bases, with 26 bases left between them. The CDR3 sequence is 19 residues long.

The chain joins TRBV10-2 to TRBJ2-1; 8 bases are a match to TRBD2. The CDR3 spans 15 residues. The V and J ends lost 4 bases and 4 bases, in that order; junction bases with no gene match: 6. Per the germline V gene, CDR1 is WSHSY and CDR2 is SAAADI. The CDR3 reads CASSGGLVEYNEQFF. The DNA of the CDR3 is TGCGCCAGCAGTGGGGGACTAGTGGAGTACAATGAGCAGTTCTTC.

CDR3 protein: CASSLSWAGSGELFF. CDR3 bases: TGTGCCAGCAGTTTATCGTGGGCAGGGAGTGGGGAGCTGTTTTTT. The V and J genes are TRBV27 and TRBJ2-2; D could derive from TRBD1 or TRBD2 (5 bases each). The CDR3 has 15 amino acids. Germline V gene data show CDR1 as MNHEY and CDR2 as SMNVEV (reference sequence). Trimming removed 0 bases from V and 8 bases from J, with 13 bases in between.

The chain uses TRBV11-2 and TRBJ1-1; perhaps TRBD1 as D (5 bases). The V gene's germline CDR1 is SGHAT and CDR2 FQNNGV. The CDR3 consists of 14 residues. Deletions cut 3 bases from V and 1 base from J, with 9 bases between. This CDR3 is CASSFQGGNTEAFF. The CDR3 DNA sequence: TGTGCCAGCAGCTTCCAGGGAGGGAACACTGAAGCTTTCTTT.

The V gene is TRBV15, the J gene TRBJ1-5; tentative D call: TRBD1 (5 bases). Germline CDR1 reads LNHNV; CDR2 reads YYDKDF (reference sequence). Trimming shortened V by 0 bases and J by 0 bases, and 6 bases separated the two germline ends. CDR3 size: 15 residues. This chain's CDR3 is CATSREQVSNQPQHF. The DNA for the CDR3 is TGTGCCACCAGCAGAGAACAGGTTAGCAATCAGCCCCAGCATTTT.

This sequence joins TRBV4-1 and TRBJ2-5, with D possibly TRBD2 on 6 matching bases. Between the trimmed V and J ends, which lost 0 bases and 3 bases, there was a span of 8 bases. Germline V gene sequence: CDR1 MGHRA, CDR2 YSYEKL. CDR3 length: 14 residues. The CDR3: CASSQDRGEETQYF. The DNA for the CDR3 is TGCGCCAGCAGCCAAGACCGCGGGGAAGAGACCCAGTACTTC.

The V and J genes are TRBV11-2 and TRBJ2-7, with 10 bases aligning to TRBD1. V shed 5 bases, J shed 3 bases, and the junction held 7 bases outside the gene matches. The length of the CDR3 is 15 residues. Germline CDR1 is SGHAT and CDR2 is FQNNGV. The CDR3 here is CASSERDRGIYEQYF. The CDR3 DNA is TGTGCCAGCAGCGAGCGGGACAGGGGAATCTACGAGCAGTACTTC.

The CDR3 loop reads CATSRLGDPYGYTF. CDR3 sequence (DNA): TGTGCCACCAGCAGGTTGGGGGACCCCTATGGCTACACCTTC. This rearrangement joins TRBV15 to TRBJ1-2, with D possibly TRBD1 on 5 matching bases. The germline CDR1 and CDR2 sequences are LNHNV and YYDKDF (reference sequence). V was shortened by 3 bases and J by 4 bases, with 12 bases between the two germline ends. CDR3 length: 14 residues.

This chain joins TRBV27 and TRBJ2-7; D might be TRBD1 (6 bases). This CDR3 contains 14 residues. Germline-derived CDR1 and CDR2 are MNHEY and SMNVEV (reference sequence). V was shortened by 5 bases and J by 4 bases, with 15 bases between the two germline ends. The CDR3 coding sequence is TGTGCCAGCAGTACCTACTCCACAGGGTACGAGCAGTACTTC. Translation: CASSTYSTGYEQYF.

The genes are TRBV2 and TRBJ1-1; unclear D gene. The germline V gene has CDR1 SNHLY and CDR2 FYNNEI. V was pared by 2 bases and J by 0 bases, with 13 bases between. The CDR3 consists of 16 residues. The CDR3 nucleotides read TGTGCCAGCAGTGAATCGGGCAGGTCTATGAACACTGAAGCTTTCTTT. Its translation: CASSESGRSMNTEAFF.

The DNA for the CDR3 is TGTGCCAGCAGTGAGACAGGGGGTAGGTACACTGAAGCTTTCTTT. Protein product: CASSETGGRYTEAFF. The chain is built from TRBV2 and TRBJ1-1, with TRBD1 matching over 9 bases. The CDR3 contains 15 residues. The J segment lost 3 bases and the V segment lost 3 bases, leaving 5 bases of the junction unmatched. Germline loops: CDR1 SNHLY, CDR2 FYNNEI.

The V call is TRBV19, the J call TRBJ2-3, with D perhaps matching TRBD1 or TRBD2 (7 bases each). Deletions cut 9 bases from V and 4 bases from J, with 23 bases between. CDR3 size: 16 residues. Germline CDR1 is LNHDA and CDR2 is SQIVND (reference sequence). The CDR3 region has the DNA TGTGCCAGCACAGCGGGTCCCAGGGGGGGCCCAGATACGCAGTATTTT. Translated, it gives CASTAGPRGGPDTQYF.

The chain uses TRBV20-1 and TRBJ1-2; D unresolved. CDR1 is DFQATT and CDR2 is SNEGSKA in the germline V gene (reference sequence). The CDR3 is 11 residues long. Trimming took off 2 bases at V and 7 bases at J, with 8 bases between the two ends. DNA for the CDR3: TGCAGTGCTAGAATTCGAGGTGGCTACACCTTC. It translates to CSARIRGGYTF.

V usage is TRBV14 and J usage is TRBJ1-2; a weak D match, TRBD1 (5 bases). V was trimmed by 1 base and J by 7 bases, leaving 16 bases between them. Germline CDR1 and CDR2: SGHDN and FVKESK. The CDR3 loop spans 15 amino acids. The CDR3 protein is CASSQGRGLMAGYTF. Written as DNA, the CDR3 is TGTGCCAGCAGCCAAGGTCGGGGGTTGATGGCTGGCTACACCTTC.

A single count supports this clone. V is TRBV13 and J is TRBJ1-2, with D possibly being TRBD1 (5 bases). Trimming shortened V by 5 bases and J by 8 bases, and 12 bases separated the two germline ends. The CDR3 consists of 12 residues. Germline CDR1 reads PRHDT; CDR2 reads FYEKMQ (reference sequence). Here the CDR3 reads CASSPQRGGYTF. The CDR3 DNA follows: TGTGCCAGCAGCCCTCAGAGGGGAGGCTACACCTTC.

The V gene is TRBV5-6, the J gene TRBJ1-5; D gene unclear. Germline CDR1 is SGHDT and CDR2 is YYEEEE. The ends were cut back, 0 bases at V and 2 bases at J, with 12 bases in the middle. CDR3 size: 16 residues. This CDR3 reads CASSLDSGSGNQPQHF. In DNA form, the CDR3 reads TGTGCCAGCAGCTTGGACAGCGGAAGTGGCAATCAGCCCCAGCATTTT.

The genes are TRBV7-9 and TRBJ1-2; tentatively, D is TRBD1 (5 bases). Per germline, CDR1 SEHNR and CDR2 FQNEAQ (reference sequence). V was clipped by 8 bases and J by 1 base, with 14 bases between them. The CDR3 loop spans 14 amino acids. CDR3 bases: TGTGCCAGCCGGGGGACTAACTATAACTATGGCTACACCTTC. Translated, it gives CASRGTNYNYGYTF.